This T cell receptor (beta chain) was sequenced for a study of human T cells and chemical hapten exposure (dated by TCRdb to the early 2020s). With respect to the entire study: For sensitization, 2% DPC in acetone was applied to a roughly 2 cm by roughly 2 cm area of upper inner arm skin. Patients additionally received weekly therapeutic DPC doses to the scalp throughout the approximately 25-week study period. Patch testing was done on the upper back using Finn chambers containing 0.01% DPC, and results were scored after 6 days according to International Contact Dermatitis Research Group standards. Most of the patients in the cohort were female, and the cohort covered alopecia areata with under or over 50% scalp involvement, alopecia totalis and alopecia universalis. Libraries were combined into a pool for sequencing, and differences in TCR yield between samples came mainly from small differences in library volumes within the pool. This study followed changes in the peripheral blood TCR repertoire in vivo during primary and secondary sensitization of alopecia patients to the hapten diphenylcyclopropenone (DPC). Blood samples were taken from patients before sensitization (week 0) and then at 2, 6 and about 24 weeks after DPC sensitization. For TCR sequencing, blood came from 25 to 35 alopecia patients at anywhere from one to four time points (pre-sensitization, 2, 6 and 24 weeks).

Libraries were built with RACE. The reads were generated on a NextSeq 500. Library preparation attached unique molecular identifiers to individual cDNA molecules for quantitative, reproducible TCR counting. From each blood RNA sample, both TCR alpha and TCR beta chains were sequenced. Per the source publication's procedure: The median number of TCRs per sample was roughly 100,000, ranging from about 20,000 to 690,600. The Decombinator software suite was used to annotate V, J and CDR3 in the TCR reads. To make PS versus PT1 abundance plots, every sample was subsampled to the same number of TCRs (28,000). TCRs were defined as expanded if absent before sensitization and observed at least eight times at the 2-week time point. The raw public data were reprocessed by TCRdb itself: fastp quality trimming at Q25, MiXCR clonotype calling, in-frame beta chains only. For every CDR3 protein sequence, its rows merge into one entry that carries the most common genes and DNA. V and J calls and clone size were set by TCRdb, not the authors. Counted in this sample were roughly 120,000 distinct CDR3 sequences; about 12% of them appeared once. 1.3% to 1.5% of the sample is in the top ten clones.

The meaning of the sample's time point label: patch test 1, 2 weeks after DPC sensitization. The treatment or condition label, as the study defines it: therapeutic diphenylcyclopropenone sensitization with weekly scalp DPC. At each patch-test visit, blood was drawn before the patch test was applied. Patients were eligible if aged 18 to 70, diagnosed with alopecia and judged suitable for DPC therapy, and pregnant patients were excluded. Total RNA was isolated from unfractionated whole blood collected in Tempus Blood RNA tubes. The sample holds many counts of this clonotype. What antigen it recognizes has not been identified. No clone much larger than this one lies a single base away; base qualities are absent. The CDR3, cysteine through phenylalanine, is 12 amino acids long. Kept here is only the CDR3 DNA, which spans 36 bases and is read in frame from base 1. CDR1 and CDR2 are drawn from the germline V gene (reference sequence): SEHNR, FQNEAQ. Deletion took 5 bases off V and 8 bases off J, with a span of 9 bases between the germline ends.

The study at large found these results: Repeated subsampling changed both the strength of the expansion versus patch-test correlation and the threshold at which the correlation became significant. Expanded TCRs formed significantly more large CDR3 similarity clusters than pre-sensitization or healthy control sets, consistent with antigen-driven responses. The number of TCRs above 1 in 1000 frequency did not change with DPC sensitization; there was no evidence of global repertoire structure alterations. A positive correlation was found between the number of PT1 expanded TCRs and patch test score, with significance reached at thresholds 8, 16 and 32 but not 4. Because all patients had alopecia, a presumed autoimmune disease, the immune response of the patients might differ from that of healthy individuals.

The receptor was isolated from a woman aged 50 to 60 with alopecia areata. Some clones in this sample may be carry-over from other donors' samples. Sequences were derived from whole blood, sampled in connection with sensitization to the hapten diphenylcyclopropenone (DPC). This sequence uses TRBV7-9 and TRBJ1-4, with the D gene uncertain. The sequence in DNA is TGTGCCAGCAGCCCTCAGGACGAAAAACTGTTTTTT. This sequence encodes CASSPQDEKLFF. With all but the CDR3 taken from the reference TRBV7-9 and TRBJ1-4 genes, the full variable domain is: DTGVSQNPRHKITKRGQNVTFRCDPISEHNRLYWYRQTLGQGPEFLTYFQNEAQLEKSRLLSDRFSAERPKGSFSTLEIQRTEQGDSAMYLCASSPQDEKLFFGSGTQLSVL.